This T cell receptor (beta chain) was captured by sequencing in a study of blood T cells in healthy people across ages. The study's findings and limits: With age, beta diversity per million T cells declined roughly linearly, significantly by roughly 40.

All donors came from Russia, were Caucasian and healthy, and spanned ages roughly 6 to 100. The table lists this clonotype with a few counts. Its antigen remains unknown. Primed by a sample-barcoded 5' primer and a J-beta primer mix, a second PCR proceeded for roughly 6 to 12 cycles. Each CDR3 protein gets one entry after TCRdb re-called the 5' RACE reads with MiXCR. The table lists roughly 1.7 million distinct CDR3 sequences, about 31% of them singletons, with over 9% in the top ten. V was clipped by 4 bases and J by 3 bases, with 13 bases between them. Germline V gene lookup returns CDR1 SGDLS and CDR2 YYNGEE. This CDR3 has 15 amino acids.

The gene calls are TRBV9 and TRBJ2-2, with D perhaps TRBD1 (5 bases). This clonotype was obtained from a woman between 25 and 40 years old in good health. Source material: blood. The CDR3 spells CASSSGPTHTGELFF. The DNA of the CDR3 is TGTGCCAGCAGCTCAGGGCCAACTCACACCGGGGAGCTGTTTTTT.